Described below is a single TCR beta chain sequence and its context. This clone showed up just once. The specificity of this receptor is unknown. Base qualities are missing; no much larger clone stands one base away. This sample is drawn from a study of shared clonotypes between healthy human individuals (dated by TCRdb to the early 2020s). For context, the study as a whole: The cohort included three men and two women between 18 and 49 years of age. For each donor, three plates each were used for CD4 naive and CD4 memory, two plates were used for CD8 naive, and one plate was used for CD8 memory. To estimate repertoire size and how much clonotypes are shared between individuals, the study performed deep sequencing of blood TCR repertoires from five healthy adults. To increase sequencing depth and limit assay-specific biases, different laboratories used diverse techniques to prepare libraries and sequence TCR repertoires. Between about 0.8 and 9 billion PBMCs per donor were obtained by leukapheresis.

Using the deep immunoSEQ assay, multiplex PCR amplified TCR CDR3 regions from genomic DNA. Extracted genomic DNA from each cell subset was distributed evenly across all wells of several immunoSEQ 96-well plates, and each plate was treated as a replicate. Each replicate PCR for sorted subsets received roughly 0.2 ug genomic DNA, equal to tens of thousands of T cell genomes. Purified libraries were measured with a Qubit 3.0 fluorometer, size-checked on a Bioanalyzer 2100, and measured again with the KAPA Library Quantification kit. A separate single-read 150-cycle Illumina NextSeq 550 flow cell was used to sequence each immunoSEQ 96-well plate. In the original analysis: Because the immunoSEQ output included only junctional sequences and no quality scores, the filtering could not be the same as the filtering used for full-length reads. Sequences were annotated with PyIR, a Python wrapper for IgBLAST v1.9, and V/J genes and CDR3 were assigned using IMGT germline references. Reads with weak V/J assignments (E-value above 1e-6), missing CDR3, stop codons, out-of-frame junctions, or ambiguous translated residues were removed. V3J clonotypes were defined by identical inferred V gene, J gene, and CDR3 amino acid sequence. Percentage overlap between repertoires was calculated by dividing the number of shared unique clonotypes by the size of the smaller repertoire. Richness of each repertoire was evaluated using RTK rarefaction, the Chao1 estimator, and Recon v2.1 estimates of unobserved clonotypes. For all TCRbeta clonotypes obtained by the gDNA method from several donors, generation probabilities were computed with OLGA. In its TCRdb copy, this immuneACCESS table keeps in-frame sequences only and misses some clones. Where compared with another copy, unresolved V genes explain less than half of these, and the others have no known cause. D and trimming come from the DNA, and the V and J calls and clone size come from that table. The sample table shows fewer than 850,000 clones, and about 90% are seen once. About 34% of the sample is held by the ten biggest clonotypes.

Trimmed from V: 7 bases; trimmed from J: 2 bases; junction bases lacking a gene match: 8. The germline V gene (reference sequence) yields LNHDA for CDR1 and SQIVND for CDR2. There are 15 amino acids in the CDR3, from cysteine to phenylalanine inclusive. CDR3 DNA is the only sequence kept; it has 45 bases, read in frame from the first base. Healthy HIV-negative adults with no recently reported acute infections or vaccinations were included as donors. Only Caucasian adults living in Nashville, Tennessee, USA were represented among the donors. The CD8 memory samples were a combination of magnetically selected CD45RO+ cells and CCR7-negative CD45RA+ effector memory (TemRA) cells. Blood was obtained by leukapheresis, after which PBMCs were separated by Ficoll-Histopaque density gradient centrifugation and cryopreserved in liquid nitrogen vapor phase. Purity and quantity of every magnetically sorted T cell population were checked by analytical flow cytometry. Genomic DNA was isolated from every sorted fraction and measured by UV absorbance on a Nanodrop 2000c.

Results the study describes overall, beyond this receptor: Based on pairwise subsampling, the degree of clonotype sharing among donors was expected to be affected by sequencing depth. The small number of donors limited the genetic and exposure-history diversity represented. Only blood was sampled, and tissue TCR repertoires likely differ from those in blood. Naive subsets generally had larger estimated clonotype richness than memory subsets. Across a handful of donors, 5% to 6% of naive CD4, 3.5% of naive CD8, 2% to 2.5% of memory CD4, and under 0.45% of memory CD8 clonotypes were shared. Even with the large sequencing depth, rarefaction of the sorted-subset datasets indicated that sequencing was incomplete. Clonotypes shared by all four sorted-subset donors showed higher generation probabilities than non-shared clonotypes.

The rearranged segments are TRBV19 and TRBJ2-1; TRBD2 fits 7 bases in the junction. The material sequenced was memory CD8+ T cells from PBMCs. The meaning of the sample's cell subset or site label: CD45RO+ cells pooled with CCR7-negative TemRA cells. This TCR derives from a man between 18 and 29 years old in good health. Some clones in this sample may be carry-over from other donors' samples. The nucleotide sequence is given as TGTGCCAGTACCCCCGGCGGACTAGCCTACAATGAGCAGTTCTTC. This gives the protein CASTPGGLAYNEQFF.